This entry features one TCR beta chain sequence. This specimen comes from a study of T cells in tuberculosis. Profiled with immunoSEQ multiplex PCR; TCRdb holds only in-frame clones, not every one. The sample contains tens of thousands of clones, 90% to 95% of which appear only once. With V trimmed by 4 bases and J by 1 base, 7 bases remained unmatched. From germline, CDR1 is MNHEY and CDR2 SMNVEV (reference sequence). The CDR3 contains 15 residues. The chain links TRBV27 to TRBJ2-7; 7 bases map to TRBD1. This receptor was obtained from a donor aged 10 to 29 with latent tuberculosis or without tuberculosis infection. Some clones in this sample may be carry-over from other donors' samples. Sequences were obtained from PBMCs. The CDR3 DNA reads as TGTGCCAGCAGTTCAAAGCCGGGACAGTCCTACGAGCAGTACTTC. Amino acids: CASSSKPGQSYEQYF.